One TCR beta chain is described in this entry. This sample stems from a study of Tregs in tolerant kidney transplant recipients. Profiled with immunoSEQ multiplex PCR; TCRdb holds only in-frame clones, not every one. Of approximately 67,000 clones in the sample, roughly 92% were seen once. There are 15 residues in the CDR3. The germline gives CDR1 SGHRS, CDR2 YFSETQ. J gave up 2 bases and V 5 bases, and 10 bases lay outside the gene matches. Source: CD8+ T cells from blood, taken before the transplant. The V call is TRBV5-1, the J call TRBJ2-7; the match to TRBD1 covers 7 bases. The clonotype was recovered from a human donor who received a combined kidney and bone marrow transplant. The CDR3 DNA reads TGCGCCAGCAGAAATCGACAGGGCGGCGCCTACGAGCAGTACTTC. Translation gives CASRNRQGGAYEQYF.